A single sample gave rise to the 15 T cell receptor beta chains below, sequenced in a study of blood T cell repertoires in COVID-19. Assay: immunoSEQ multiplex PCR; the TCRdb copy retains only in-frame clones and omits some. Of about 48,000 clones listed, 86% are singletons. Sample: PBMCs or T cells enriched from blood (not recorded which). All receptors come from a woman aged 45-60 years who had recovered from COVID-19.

The CDR3 bases are TGTGCCAGCAGACGTACAGGGCCCTCTGGGGCCAACGTCCTGACTTTC. Translating gives CASRRTGPSGANVLTF. V usage is TRBV28 and J usage is TRBJ2-6; a possible D gene is TRBD1 (6 bases). This CDR3 is built from 16 residues. Germline values: CDR1 MDHEN, CDR2 SYDVKM. The V and J ends lost 6 bases and 0 bases respectively, with 12 bases between them.

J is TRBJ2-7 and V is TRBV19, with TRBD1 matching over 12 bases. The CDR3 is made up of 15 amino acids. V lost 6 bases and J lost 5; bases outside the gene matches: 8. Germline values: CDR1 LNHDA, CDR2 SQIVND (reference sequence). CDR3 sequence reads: CASRDSGTGGDEQYF. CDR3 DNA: TGTGCCAGTAGGGATTCCGGGACAGGGGGCGACGAGCAGTACTTC.

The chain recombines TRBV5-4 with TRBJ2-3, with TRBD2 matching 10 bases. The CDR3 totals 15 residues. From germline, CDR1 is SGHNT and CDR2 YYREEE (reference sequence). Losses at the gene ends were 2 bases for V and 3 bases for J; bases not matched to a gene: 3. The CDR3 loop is CASSLASGSTDTQYF. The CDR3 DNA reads TGTGCCAGCAGCTTAGCTAGCGGGAGTACAGATACGCAGTATTTT.

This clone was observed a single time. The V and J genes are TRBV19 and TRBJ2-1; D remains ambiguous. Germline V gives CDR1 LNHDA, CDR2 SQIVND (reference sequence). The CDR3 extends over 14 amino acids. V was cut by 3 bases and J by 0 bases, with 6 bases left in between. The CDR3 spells CASSISGSYNEQFF. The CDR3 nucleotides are TGTGCCAGTAGTATCTCGGGCTCCTACAATGAGCAGTTCTTC.

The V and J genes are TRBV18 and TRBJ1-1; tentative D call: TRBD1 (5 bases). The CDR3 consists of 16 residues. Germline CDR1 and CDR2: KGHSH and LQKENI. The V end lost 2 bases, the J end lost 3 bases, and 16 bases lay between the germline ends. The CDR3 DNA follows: TGTGCCAGCTCACCAAGCTCCGGGAGGGGCCACACTGAAGCTTTCTTT. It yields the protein CASSPSSGRGHTEAFF.

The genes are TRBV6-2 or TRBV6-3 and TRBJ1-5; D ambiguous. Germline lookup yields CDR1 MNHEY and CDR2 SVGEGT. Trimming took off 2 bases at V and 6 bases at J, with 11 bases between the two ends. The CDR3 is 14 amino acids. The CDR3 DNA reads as TGTGCCAGCAGTTACGCGGGAAGTGGTCAGCCCCAGCATTTT. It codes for CASSYAGSGQPQHF.

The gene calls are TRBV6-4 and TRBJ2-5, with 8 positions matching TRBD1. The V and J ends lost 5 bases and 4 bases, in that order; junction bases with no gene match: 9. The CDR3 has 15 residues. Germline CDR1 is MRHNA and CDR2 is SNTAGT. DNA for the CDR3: TGTGCCAGCAGTCCGTCCGGGACAGGAGGAGAGACCCAGTACTTC. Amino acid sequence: CASSPSGTGGETQYF.

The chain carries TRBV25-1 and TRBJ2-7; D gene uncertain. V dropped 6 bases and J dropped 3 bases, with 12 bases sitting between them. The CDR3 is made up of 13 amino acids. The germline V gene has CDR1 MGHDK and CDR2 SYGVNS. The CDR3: CASRPSANYEQYF. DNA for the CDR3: TGTGCCAGCAGGCCTTCAGCGAACTACGAGCAGTACTTC.

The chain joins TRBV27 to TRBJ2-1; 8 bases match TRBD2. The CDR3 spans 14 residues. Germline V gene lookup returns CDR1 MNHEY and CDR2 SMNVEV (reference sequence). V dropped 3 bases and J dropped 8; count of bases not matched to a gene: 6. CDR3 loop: CASSFTGGRYEQFF. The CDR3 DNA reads TGTGCCAGCAGTTTCACGGGAGGGCGCTATGAGCAGTTCTTC.

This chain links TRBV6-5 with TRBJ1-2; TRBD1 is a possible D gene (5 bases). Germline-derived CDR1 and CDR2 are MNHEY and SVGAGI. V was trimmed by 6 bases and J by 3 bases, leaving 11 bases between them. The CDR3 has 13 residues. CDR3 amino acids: CASSNRQYYGYTF. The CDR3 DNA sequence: TGTGCCAGCAGCAACAGACAGTACTATGGCTACACCTTC.

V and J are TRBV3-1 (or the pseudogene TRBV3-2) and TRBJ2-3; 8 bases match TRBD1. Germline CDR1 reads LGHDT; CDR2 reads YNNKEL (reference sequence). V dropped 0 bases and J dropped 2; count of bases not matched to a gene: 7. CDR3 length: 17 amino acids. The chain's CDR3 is CASSQELRTGYTDTQYF. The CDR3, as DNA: TGTGCCAGCAGCCAAGAACTGAGGACAGGGTACACAGATACGCAGTATTTT.

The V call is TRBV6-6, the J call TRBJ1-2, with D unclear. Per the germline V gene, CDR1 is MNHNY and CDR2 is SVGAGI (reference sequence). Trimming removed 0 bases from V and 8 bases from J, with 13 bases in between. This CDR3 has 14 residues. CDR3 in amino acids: CASSYSGRVEGYTF. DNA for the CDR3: TGTGCCAGCAGTTACTCGGGGAGGGTTGAAGGCTACACCTTC.

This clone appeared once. The CDR3 bases are TGTGCCAGCGCCAGGGAGCGGGAGGCTGGGGCCAACGTCCTGACTTTC. This sequence encodes CASAREREAGANVLTF. The chain is built from TRBV27 and TRBJ2-6; 9 nucleotides match TRBD2. The CDR3 spans 16 residues. The V gene end was trimmed by 8 bases and the J gene end by 2 bases; junction bases not matched to a gene: 7. Germline V lookup: CDR1 MNHEY, CDR2 SMNVEV (reference sequence).

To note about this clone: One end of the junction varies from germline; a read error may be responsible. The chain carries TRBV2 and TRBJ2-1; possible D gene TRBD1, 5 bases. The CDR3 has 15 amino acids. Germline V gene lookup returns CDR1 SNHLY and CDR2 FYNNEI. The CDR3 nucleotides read TGTGCCAGCAGAGAAGGGCAGGGAACGTACAATGAGCAGTTCTTC. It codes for CASREGQGTYNEQFF. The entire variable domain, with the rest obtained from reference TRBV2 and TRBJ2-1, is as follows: EPEVTQTPSHQVTQMGQEVILRCVPISNHLYFYWYRQILGQKVEFLVSFYNNEISEKSEIFDDQFSVERPDGSNFTLKIRSTKLEDSAMYFCASREGQGTYNEQFFGPGTRLTVL.

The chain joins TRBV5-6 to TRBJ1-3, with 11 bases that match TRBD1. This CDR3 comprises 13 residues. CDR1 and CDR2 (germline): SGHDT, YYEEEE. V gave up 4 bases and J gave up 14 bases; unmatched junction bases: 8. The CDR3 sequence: CASSLGQGARVYF. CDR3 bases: TGTGCCAGCAGCCTCGGACAGGGGGCGCGGGTATATTTT.